The rows below give T cell receptor beta chains drawn from one sample of a study of prognosis after radiotherapy for stage I lung cancer. TCRdb itself ran the multiplex PCR reads through MiXCR, one entry per CDR3 protein. The sample has approximately 23,000 distinct CDR3 sequences; around 37% are singletons. The starting material was PBMCs, obtained before or after stereotactic body radiation therapy (not recorded which). The receptors originated from a donor older than 45 with non-small cell lung cancer. The CDR3 runs from the conserved cysteine through the conserved F or W. A D gene is named only where the DNA matches it firmly. The size entry is marked missing in some rows and otherwise reads once, few, many or a size class.

v_gene: TRBV6-1; d_gene: -; abundance: many; j_gene: TRBJ2-4; CDR3aa: CASSPAQGKNIQYF; CDR3nt: TGTGCCAGCAGCCCCGCGCAGGGCAAAAACATTCAGTACTTC
v_gene: TRBV19; d_gene: -; abundance: -; j_gene: TRBJ2-3; CDR3aa: CASIEGLDTQYF; CDR3nt: TGTGCCAGTATCGAGGGGTTAGATACGCAGTACTTT
v_gene: TRBV5-1; d_gene: -; abundance: -; j_gene: TRBJ2-7; CDR3aa: CTISLPGNEQYF; CDR3nt: TGCACCATCAGCTTACCGGGTAACGAGCAGTACTTC
v_gene: TRBV11-3; d_gene: TRBD2; abundance: -; j_gene: TRBJ2-3; CDR3aa: CASSLEGLFTDTQYF; CDR3nt: TGTGCCAGCAGCTTAGAGGGACTATTCACAGATACACAGTATTTT
v_gene: TRBV7-3; d_gene: TRBD2; abundance: many; j_gene: TRBJ2-2; CDR3aa: CASSLPGLAGNTGELFF; CDR3nt: TGTGCCAGCAGCTTACCGGGACTAGCGGGCAACACCGGGGAGCTGTTTTTT
v_gene: TRBV2; d_gene: -; abundance: -; j_gene: TRBJ2-3; CDR3aa: CASKGQRTDTQYF; CDR3nt: TGTGCCAGCAAGGGACAACGCACAGATACGCAGTATTTT
v_gene: TRBV7-2; d_gene: TRBD2; abundance: many; j_gene: TRBJ2-2; CDR3aa: CASTTKVTSGAGELFF; CDR3nt: TGTGCCAGCACCACCAAAGTGACTAGCGGGGCCGGGGAGCTGTTTTTT
v_gene: TRBV20-1; d_gene: TRBD2; abundance: many; j_gene: TRBJ2-1; CDR3aa: CSAQTSGSRYEQFF; CDR3nt: TGCAGTGCGCAGACTAGCGGGAGTAGGTATGAGCAGTTCTTC
v_gene: TRBV11-2; d_gene: TRBD1; abundance: -; j_gene: TRBJ1-6; CDR3aa: CASSPTRTGINSPLHF; CDR3nt: TGTGCCAGCAGCCCAACCCGGACAGGGATTAATTCACCCCTCCACTTT
v_gene: TRBV7-9; d_gene: TRBD1; abundance: -; j_gene: TRBJ1-2; CDR3aa: CASSSGTGIGYTF; CDR3nt: TGTGCCAGCAGCTCCGGGACAGGGATCGGCTACACCTTC
v_gene: TRBV10-3; d_gene: TRBD1; abundance: many; j_gene: TRBJ2-7; CDR3aa: CAISESETGVEQYF; CDR3nt: TGTGCCATCAGTGAGTCTGAGACAGGGGTCGAGCAGTACTTC
v_gene: TRBV11-3; d_gene: -; abundance: -; j_gene: TRBJ2-5; CDR3aa: CASSLDPVGTQCF; CDR3nt: TGTGCCAGCAGCTTAGATCCCGTTGGGACCCAGTGCTTC
v_gene: TRBV20-1; d_gene: -; abundance: many; j_gene: TRBJ1-1; CDR3aa: CSAREGGTEAFF; CDR3nt: TGCAGTGCCCGGGAGGGGGGCACTGAAGCTTTCTTT
v_gene: TRBV30; d_gene: TRBD2; abundance: many; j_gene: TRBJ2-2; CDR3aa: CAWRGLAGAGELFF; CDR3nt: TGTGCCTGGAGGGGCTTAGCGGGTGCCGGGGAGCTGTTTTTT
v_gene: TRBV10-2; d_gene: -; abundance: few; j_gene: TRBJ2-2; CDR3aa: CASNLGRGNTGELFF; CDR3nt: TGCGCCAGCAACCTGGGACGGGGGAACACCGGGGAGCTGTTTTTT
v_gene: TRBV14; d_gene: TRBD1; abundance: many; j_gene: TRBJ1-2; CDR3aa: CASSPRTGVNYGYTF; CDR3nt: TGTGCCAGCAGTCCCCGGACAGGGGTAAACTATGGCTACACCTTC
v_gene: TRBV29-1; d_gene: -; abundance: many; j_gene: TRBJ2-2; CDR3aa: CSVKTPGANTGELFF; CDR3nt: TGCAGCGTCAAAACCCCAGGGGCGAACACCGGGGAGCTGTTTTTT
v_gene: TRBV4-3; d_gene: -; abundance: many; j_gene: TRBJ1-5; CDR3aa: CASSQDLGVNQPQHF; CDR3nt: TGCGCCAGCAGCCAAGATCTAGGGGTGAATCAGCCCCAGCATTTT
v_gene: TRBV30; d_gene: TRBD2; abundance: many; j_gene: TRBJ2-7; CDR3aa: CAWREMRLAASYEQYF; CDR3nt: TGTGCCTGGAGGGAGATGAGGCTAGCGGCTTCCTACGAGCAGTACTTC
v_gene: TRBV30; d_gene: -; abundance: many; j_gene: TRBJ1-6; CDR3aa: CASTPGLTNSPLHF; CDR3nt: TGTGCCTCGACACCGGGACTGACTAATTCACCCCTCCACTTT
v_gene: TRBV9; d_gene: -; abundance: many; j_gene: TRBJ2-7; CDR3aa: CASSASTVSYEQYF; CDR3nt: TGTGCCAGCAGCGCCTCGACAGTCTCCTACGAGCAGTACTTC
v_gene: TRBV28; d_gene: TRBD1; abundance: many; j_gene: TRBJ1-6; CDR3aa: CASSGQGRAWGSPLHF; CDR3nt: TGTGCCAGCAGCGGACAGGGGAGGGCGTGGGGTTCACCCCTCCACTTT
v_gene: TRBV10-2; d_gene: -; abundance: many; j_gene: TRBJ2-5; CDR3aa: CASGRLTETQYF; CDR3nt: TGCGCCAGCGGCCGATTGACGGAGACCCAGTACTTC
v_gene: TRBV24-1; d_gene: -; abundance: many; j_gene: TRBJ2-1; CDR3aa: CATSDWGGDTYNEQFF; CDR3nt: TGTGCCACCAGTGACTGGGGGGGCGATACCTACAATGAGCAGTTCTTC
v_gene: TRBV28; d_gene: -; abundance: many; j_gene: TRBJ2-3; CDR3aa: CASSSPAGGTDTQYF; CDR3nt: TGTGCCAGCAGTTCCCCCGCAGGGGGGACAGATACGCAGTATTTT
v_gene: TRBV6-1; d_gene: -; abundance: -; j_gene: TRBJ1-2; CDR3aa: CASSDRAESYTF; CDR3nt: TGTGCCAGCAGTGATAGGGCGGAAAGCTACACCTTC
v_gene: TRBV6-2/TRBV6-3; d_gene: -; abundance: -; j_gene: TRBJ2-7; CDR3aa: CASSYLNTFSYEQYF; CDR3nt: TGTGCCAGCAGTTACCTAAACACCTTCTCCTACGAGCAGTACTTC
v_gene: TRBV19; d_gene: -; abundance: -; j_gene: TRBJ2-1; CDR3aa: CASSILGDYNEQFF; CDR3nt: TGTGCCAGTAGTATCCTGGGCGACTACAATGAGCAGTTCTTC
v_gene: TRBV5-4; d_gene: TRBD1; abundance: few; j_gene: TRBJ1-4; CDR3aa: CASSPTGATNEKLFF; CDR3nt: TGTGCCAGCAGCCCAACAGGGGCAACTAATGAAAAACTGTTTTTT
v_gene: TRBV6-1; d_gene: -; abundance: -; j_gene: TRBJ2-7; CDR3aa: CASRGLGSSYEQHF; CDR3nt: TGTGCCAGCAGGGGCCTTGGCAGTTCGTACGAGCAGCACTTC
v_gene: TRBV10-3; d_gene: TRBD2; abundance: -; j_gene: TRBJ2-1; CDR3aa: CAITSGLAVDEQFF; CDR3nt: TGTGCCATCACGTCGGGACTAGCTGTAGATGAGCAGTTCTTC
v_gene: TRBV2; d_gene: TRBD2; abundance: many; j_gene: TRBJ2-5; CDR3aa: CASSKLAVPGGTQYF; CDR3nt: TGTGCCAGCAGCAAACTAGCGGTTCCCGGGGGGACCCAGTACTTC
v_gene: TRBV6-2/TRBV6-3; d_gene: -; abundance: -; j_gene: TRBJ1-3; CDR3aa: CASRTLFSGNTIYF; CDR3nt: TGTGCCAGCAGAACTCTATTCTCTGGAAACACCATATATTTT
v_gene: TRBV19; d_gene: TRBD1; abundance: many; j_gene: TRBJ1-2; CDR3aa: CASRTGTGGNYGYTF; CDR3nt: TGTGCCAGTAGAACCGGGACAGGGGGTAACTATGGCTACACCTTC
v_gene: TRBV4-3; d_gene: -; abundance: many; j_gene: TRBJ1-3; CDR3aa: CASSQMRFSGNTIYF; CDR3nt: TGCGCCAGCAGCCAAATGAGGTTCTCTGGAAACACCATATATTTT
v_gene: TRBV20-1; d_gene: -; abundance: many; j_gene: TRBJ1-4; CDR3aa: CSARPVEEKLFF; CDR3nt: TGCAGTGCTAGACCTGTAGAGGAAAAACTGTTTTTT
v_gene: TRBV5-4; d_gene: TRBD2; abundance: many; j_gene: TRBJ2-2; CDR3aa: CASSLLAGGDGELFF; CDR3nt: TGTGCCAGCAGCTTACTAGCGGGAGGGGACGGGGAGCTGTTTTTT
v_gene: TRBV7-2; d_gene: TRBD1; abundance: many; j_gene: TRBJ2-5; CDR3aa: CASSPTGGKETQYF; CDR3nt: TGTGCCAGCAGCCCGACAGGGGGTAAAGAGACCCAGTACTTC
v_gene: TRBV7-2; d_gene: -; abundance: -; j_gene: TRBJ2-2; CDR3aa: CASSLAGKGELFF; CDR3nt: TGTGCCAGCAGCTTAGCGGGGAAAGGGGAGCTGTTTTTT
v_gene: TRBV2; d_gene: -; abundance: -; j_gene: TRBJ1-5; CDR3aa: CARSGAWGSNQHQHF; CDR3nt: TGTGCCAGAAGTGGAGCTTGGGGGAGCAATCAGCACCAGCATTTT
v_gene: TRBV12-3/TRBV12-4; d_gene: -; abundance: many; j_gene: TRBJ1-1; CDR3aa: CASSFGPREAFF; CDR3nt: TGTGCCAGCAGCTTCGGGCCGAGGGAAGCTTTCTTT
v_gene: TRBV30; d_gene: TRBD2; abundance: -; j_gene: TRBJ2-5; CDR3aa: CAWSVRSGGSRRETQYF; CDR3nt: TGTGCCTGGAGTGTTCGTAGCGGGGGTAGTCGTCGGGAGACCCAGTACTTC
v_gene: TRBV6-1; d_gene: TRBD2; abundance: few; j_gene: TRBJ2-7; CDR3aa: CASSEGGGGTSYEQYF; CDR3nt: TGTGCCAGCAGTGAAGGTGGGGGAGGGACTTCCTACGAGCAGTACTTC
v_gene: TRBV27; d_gene: -; abundance: many; j_gene: TRBJ2-7; CDR3aa: CASTGGGTYEQYF; CDR3nt: TGTGCCAGCACGGGTGGCGGCACCTACGAGCAGTACTTC
v_gene: TRBV5-5; d_gene: TRBD2; abundance: many; j_gene: TRBJ2-1; CDR3aa: CASSPRLAGGNNEQFF; CDR3nt: TGTGCCAGCAGCCCAAGACTAGCGGGAGGGAACAATGAGCAGTTCTTC
v_gene: TRBV6-2/TRBV6-3; d_gene: TRBD2; abundance: large; j_gene: TRBJ2-3; CDR3aa: CASSRLAGGGADTQYF; CDR3nt: TGTGCCAGCAGTCGGCTAGCGGGAGGGGGGGCAGATACGCAGTATTTT
v_gene: TRBV12-3/TRBV12-4; d_gene: TRBD1; abundance: -; j_gene: TRBJ1-6; CDR3aa: CANSRDSYSPLHF; CDR3nt: TGTGCCAACAGTCGGGACAGCTACTCACCCCTCCACTTT
v_gene: TRBV5-1; d_gene: TRBD2; abundance: many; j_gene: TRBJ2-5; CDR3aa: CASSLASGRAQETQYF; CDR3nt: TGCGCCAGCAGCTTGGCTAGCGGGAGGGCCCAGGAGACCCAGTACTTC
v_gene: TRBV9; d_gene: TRBD2; abundance: -; j_gene: TRBJ2-7; CDR3aa: CASSVELAGGSYEQYF; CDR3nt: TGTGCCAGCAGCGTAGAACTAGCGGGAGGATCCTACGAGCAGTACTTC
v_gene: TRBV15; d_gene: -; abundance: -; j_gene: TRBJ2-2; CDR3aa: CATSIEWLTGELFF; CDR3nt: TGTGCCACCAGCATAGAGTGGCTAACCGGGGAGCTGTTTTTT
v_gene: TRBV5-1; d_gene: TRBD1; abundance: many; j_gene: TRBJ2-7; CDR3aa: CASSLLGIGQGLQYF; CDR3nt: TGCGCCAGCAGCTTGTTGGGGATAGGACAGGGCTTGCAGTACTTC
v_gene: TRBV19; d_gene: -; abundance: many; j_gene: TRBJ2-7; CDR3aa: CASSIVRGGSYEQYF; CDR3nt: TGTGCCAGTAGTATAGTTAGGGGGGGGTCCTACGAGCAGTACTTC
v_gene: TRBV11-2; d_gene: -; abundance: many; j_gene: TRBJ2-7; CDR3aa: CASSPDRNSYEQYF; CDR3nt: TGTGCCAGCAGTCCCGACAGGAACTCCTACGAGCAGTACTTC
v_gene: TRBV7-9; d_gene: TRBD2; abundance: many; j_gene: TRBJ2-1; CDR3aa: CASSTSGLTYNEQFF; CDR3nt: TGTGCCAGCAGCACTAGCGGGCTAACTTACAATGAGCAGTTCTTC
v_gene: TRBV7-3; d_gene: TRBD1; abundance: many; j_gene: TRBJ2-3; CDR3aa: CASSPRTGRTDTQYF; CDR3nt: TGTGCCAGCAGCCCGAGGACAGGGAGAACAGATACGCAGTATTTT
v_gene: TRBV14; d_gene: -; abundance: many; j_gene: TRBJ1-2; CDR3aa: CASSQDTPVYYGYTF; CDR3nt: TGTGCCAGCAGCCAAGATACCCCAGTGTACTATGGCTACACCTTC
v_gene: TRBV12-3/TRBV12-4; d_gene: TRBD1; abundance: many; j_gene: TRBJ1-5; CDR3aa: CASSKTGVNGQPQHF; CDR3nt: TGTGCCAGCAGCAAGACAGGGGTCAACGGGCAGCCCCAGCATTTT
v_gene: TRBV7-3; d_gene: -; abundance: many; j_gene: TRBJ1-2; CDR3aa: CASSYRGPNYGYTF; CDR3nt: TGTGCCAGCAGCTATAGGGGACCCAACTATGGCTACACCTTC
v_gene: TRBV5-5; d_gene: TRBD1; abundance: few; j_gene: TRBJ2-5; CDR3aa: CASSLTPGQGGETQYF; CDR3nt: TGTGCCAGCAGCCTTACACCGGGACAGGGGGGAGAGACCCAGTACTTC